This T cell receptor beta chain stems from a study of chemoradiotherapy in HPV16-positive cancers. Overall study findings and caveats: Candidate HPV-specific clones and E7-related TCR motifs grew in tumor during treatment.

TCRdb's table, derived via immunoSEQ multiplex PCR, lists solely in-frame clones and lacks some. The repertoire holds fewer than 30,000 clones, with approximately 91% as singletons. The CDR3 totals 17 residues. As for this clone: The antigen is not known.

This rearrangement joins TRBV21-1 to TRBJ1-5; the D call of TRBD1 is as the table states it, not checked on the DNA. TRBV21-1 is reported as a pseudogene. The sequencing used blood, collected from a patient who underwent chemoradiotherapy. The origin of this receptor is a human donor with HPV-associated anogenital cancer. This chain's CDR3 is CASICIADRDGNQPQHF. As DNA, the CDR3 is TGTGCCAGCATTTGTATTGCGGACAGGGATGGCAATCAGCCCCAGCATTTT.